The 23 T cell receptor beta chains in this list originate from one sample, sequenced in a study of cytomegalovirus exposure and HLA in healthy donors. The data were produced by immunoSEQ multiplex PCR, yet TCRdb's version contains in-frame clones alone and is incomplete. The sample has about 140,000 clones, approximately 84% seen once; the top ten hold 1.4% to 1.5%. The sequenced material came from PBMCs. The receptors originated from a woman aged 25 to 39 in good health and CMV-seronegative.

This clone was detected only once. CDR3 residues: CASSPGTYSPLHF. CDR3 nucleotide sequence: TGCGCCAGCAGCCCCGGTACCTATTCACCCCTCCACTTT. V usage is TRBV4-3 and J usage is TRBJ1-6; D unresolved. Germline V lookup: CDR1 LGHNA, CDR2 YSLEER. The CDR3 runs 13 residues. V was shortened by 4 bases and J by 8 bases, with 9 bases between the two germline ends.

CDR3 protein: CASSPQQGATYEQYF. For the CDR3, the DNA is TGCGCCAGCAGCCCCCAACAGGGGGCCACCTACGAGCAGTACTTC. The gene calls are TRBV5-1 and TRBJ2-7, with TRBD1 identical over 9 bases. The CDR3 loop spans 15 amino acids. V lost 4 bases to trimming and J lost 2 bases; unmatched junction nucleotides: 7. Germline lookup yields CDR1 SGHRS and CDR2 YFSETQ.

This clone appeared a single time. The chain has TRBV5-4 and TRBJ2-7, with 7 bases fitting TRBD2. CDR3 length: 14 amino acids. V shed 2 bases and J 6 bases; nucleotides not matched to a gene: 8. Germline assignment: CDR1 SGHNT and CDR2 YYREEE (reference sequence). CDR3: CASSFQGGSAEQYF. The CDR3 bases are TGTGCCAGCAGCTTTCAGGGAGGGAGCGCCGAGCAGTACTTC.

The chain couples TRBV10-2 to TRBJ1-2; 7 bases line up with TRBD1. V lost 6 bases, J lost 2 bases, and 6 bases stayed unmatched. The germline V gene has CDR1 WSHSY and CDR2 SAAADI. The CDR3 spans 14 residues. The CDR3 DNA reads TGCGCCAGCAGCCGGGGGGGACAGAACTATGGCTACACCTTC. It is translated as CASSRGGQNYGYTF.

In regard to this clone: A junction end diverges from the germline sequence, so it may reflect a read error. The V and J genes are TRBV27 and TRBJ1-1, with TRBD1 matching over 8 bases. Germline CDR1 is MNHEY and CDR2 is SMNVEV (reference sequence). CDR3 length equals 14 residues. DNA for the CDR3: TGTGCCAGCAGTTTACAGGGGGCGAACATTGAAGCTTTCTTT. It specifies CASSLQGANIEAFF.

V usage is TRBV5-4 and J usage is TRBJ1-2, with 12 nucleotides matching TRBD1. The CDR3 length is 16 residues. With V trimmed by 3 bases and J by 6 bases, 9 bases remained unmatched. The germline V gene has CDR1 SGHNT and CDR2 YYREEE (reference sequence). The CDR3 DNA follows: TGTGCCAGCAGCTCGGGGGTGGGACAGGGGGCTAATGGCTACACCTTC. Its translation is CASSSGVGQGANGYTF.

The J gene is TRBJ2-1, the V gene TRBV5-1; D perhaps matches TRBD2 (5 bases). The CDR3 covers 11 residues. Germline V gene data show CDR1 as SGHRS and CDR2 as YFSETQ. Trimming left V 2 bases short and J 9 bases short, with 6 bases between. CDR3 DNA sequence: TGCGCCAGCAGCTTCGGGGTTGAGCAGTTCTTC. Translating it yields CASSFGVEQFF.

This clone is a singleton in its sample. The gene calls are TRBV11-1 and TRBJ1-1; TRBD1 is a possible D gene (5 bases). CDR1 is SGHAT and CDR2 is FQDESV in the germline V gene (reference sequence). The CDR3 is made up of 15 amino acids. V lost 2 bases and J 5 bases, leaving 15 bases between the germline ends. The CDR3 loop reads CASSLLYGGETEAFF. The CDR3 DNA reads TGTGCCAGCAGCTTATTGTACGGGGGGGAAACTGAAGCTTTCTTT.

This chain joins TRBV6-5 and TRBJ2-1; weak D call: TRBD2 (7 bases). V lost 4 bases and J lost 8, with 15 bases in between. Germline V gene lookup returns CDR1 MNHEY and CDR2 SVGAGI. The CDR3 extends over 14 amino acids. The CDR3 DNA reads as TGTGCCAGCAGTTCACGCTCGGGGGGCCATGAGCAGTTCTTC. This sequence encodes CASSSRSGGHEQFF.

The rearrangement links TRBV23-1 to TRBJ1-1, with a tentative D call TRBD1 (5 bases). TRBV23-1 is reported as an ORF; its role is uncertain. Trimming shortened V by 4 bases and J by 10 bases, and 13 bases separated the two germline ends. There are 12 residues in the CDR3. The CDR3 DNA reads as TGCGCCAGCAGTCCAGGGCTTGGGCGAGCTTTCTTT. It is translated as CASSPGLGRAFF.

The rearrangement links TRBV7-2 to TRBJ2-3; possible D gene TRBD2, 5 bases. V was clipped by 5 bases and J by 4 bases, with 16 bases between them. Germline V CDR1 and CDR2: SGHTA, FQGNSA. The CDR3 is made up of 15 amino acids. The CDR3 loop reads CASSPGVPGPDTQYF. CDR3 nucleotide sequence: TGTGCCAGCAGCCCCGGGGTCCCCGGCCCAGATACGCAGTATTTT. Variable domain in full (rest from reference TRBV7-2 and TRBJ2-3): GAGVSQSPSNKVTEKGKDVELRCDPISGHTALYWYRQSLGQGLEFLIYFQGNSAPDKSGLPSDRFSAERTGGSVSTLTIQRTQQEDSAVYLCASSPGVPGPDTQYFGPGTRLTVL.

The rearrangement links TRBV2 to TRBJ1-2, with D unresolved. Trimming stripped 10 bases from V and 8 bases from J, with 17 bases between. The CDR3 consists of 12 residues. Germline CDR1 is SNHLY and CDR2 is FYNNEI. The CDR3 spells CANSFASPGYTF. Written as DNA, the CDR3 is TGTGCCAACAGCTTTGCTAGTCCGGGCTACACCTTC.

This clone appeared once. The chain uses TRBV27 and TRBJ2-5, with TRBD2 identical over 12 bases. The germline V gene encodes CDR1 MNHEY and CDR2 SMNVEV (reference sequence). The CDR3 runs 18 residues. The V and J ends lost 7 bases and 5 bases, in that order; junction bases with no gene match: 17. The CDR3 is CASNPSWASGGAGETQYF. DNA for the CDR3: TGTGCCAGCAACCCCTCATGGGCTAGCGGGGGGGCGGGTGAGACCCAGTACTTC.

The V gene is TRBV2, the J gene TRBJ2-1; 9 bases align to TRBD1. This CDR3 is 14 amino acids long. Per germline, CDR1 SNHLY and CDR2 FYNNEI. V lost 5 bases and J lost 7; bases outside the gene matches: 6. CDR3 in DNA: TGTGCCAGCAGTCGGACAGGGGTAGGAAATGAGCAGTTCTTC. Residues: CASSRTGVGNEQFF.

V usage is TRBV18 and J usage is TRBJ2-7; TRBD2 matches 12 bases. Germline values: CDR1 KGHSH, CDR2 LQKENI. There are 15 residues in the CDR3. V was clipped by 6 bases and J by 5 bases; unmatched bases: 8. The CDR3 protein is CASSQTSGGYNEQYF. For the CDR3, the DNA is TGTGCCAGCTCCCAGACTAGCGGGGGTTATAACGAGCAGTACTTC.

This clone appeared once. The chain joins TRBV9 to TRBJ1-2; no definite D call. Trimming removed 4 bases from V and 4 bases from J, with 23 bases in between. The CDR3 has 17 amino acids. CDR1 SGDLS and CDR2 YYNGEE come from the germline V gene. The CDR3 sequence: CASSKAAASLGGYGYTF. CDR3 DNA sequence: TGTGCCAGCAGCAAGGCGGCCGCCTCCCTCGGAGGCTATGGCTACACCTTC.

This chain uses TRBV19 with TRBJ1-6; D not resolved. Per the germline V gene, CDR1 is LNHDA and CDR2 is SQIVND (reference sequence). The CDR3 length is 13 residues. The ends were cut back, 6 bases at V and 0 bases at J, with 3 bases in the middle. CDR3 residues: CASRSSYNSPLHF. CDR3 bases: TGTGCCAGTAGGAGCTCCTATAATTCACCCCTCCACTTT.

This CDR3 is CASSFNAGGPQDEQFF. The CDR3 DNA sequence: TGTGCCAGCAGCTTTAATGCGGGAGGACCTCAGGATGAGCAGTTCTTC. The chain carries TRBV7-2 and TRBJ2-1; 8 nucleotides agree with TRBD2. Trimming at V came to 3 bases and at J to 8 bases, leaving 12 bases not matched to a gene. Per the germline V gene, CDR1 is SGHTA and CDR2 is FQGNSA. CDR3 size: 16 residues.

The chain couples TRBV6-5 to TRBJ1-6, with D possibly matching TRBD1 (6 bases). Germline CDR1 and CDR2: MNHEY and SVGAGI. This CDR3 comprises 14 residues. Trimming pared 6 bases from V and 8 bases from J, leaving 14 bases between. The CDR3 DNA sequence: TGTGCCAGCAGCCGTGGACAGACTCATTCACCCCTCCACTTT. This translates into CASSRGQTHSPLHF.

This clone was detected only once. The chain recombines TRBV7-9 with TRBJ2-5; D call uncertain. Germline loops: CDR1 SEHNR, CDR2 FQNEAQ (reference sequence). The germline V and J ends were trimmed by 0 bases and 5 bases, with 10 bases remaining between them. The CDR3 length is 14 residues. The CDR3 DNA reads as TGTGCCAGCAGCTTAGCCCCTATCGGGGAGACCCAGTACTTC. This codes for CASSLAPIGETQYF.

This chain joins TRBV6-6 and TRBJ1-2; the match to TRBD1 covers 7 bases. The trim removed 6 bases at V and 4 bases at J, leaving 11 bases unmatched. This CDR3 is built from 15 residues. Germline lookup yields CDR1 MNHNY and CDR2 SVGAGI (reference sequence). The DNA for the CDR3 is TGTGCCAGCAGGCAGGAGGGGGCGGGCGCCTATGGCTACACCTTC. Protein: CASRQEGAGAYGYTF.

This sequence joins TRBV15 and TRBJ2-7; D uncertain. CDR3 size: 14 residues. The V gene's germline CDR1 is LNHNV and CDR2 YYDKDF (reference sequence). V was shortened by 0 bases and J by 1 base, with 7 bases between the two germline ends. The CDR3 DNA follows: TGTGCCACCAGCAGAGATGGGCAGTCCTACGAGCAGTACTTC. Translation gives CATSRDGQSYEQYF.

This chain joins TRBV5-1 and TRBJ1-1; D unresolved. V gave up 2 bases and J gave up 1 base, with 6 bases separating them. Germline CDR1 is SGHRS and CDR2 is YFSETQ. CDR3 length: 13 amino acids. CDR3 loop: CASSLEGNTEAFF. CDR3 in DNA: TGCGCCAGCAGCTTAGAGGGGAACACTGAAGCTTTCTTT.